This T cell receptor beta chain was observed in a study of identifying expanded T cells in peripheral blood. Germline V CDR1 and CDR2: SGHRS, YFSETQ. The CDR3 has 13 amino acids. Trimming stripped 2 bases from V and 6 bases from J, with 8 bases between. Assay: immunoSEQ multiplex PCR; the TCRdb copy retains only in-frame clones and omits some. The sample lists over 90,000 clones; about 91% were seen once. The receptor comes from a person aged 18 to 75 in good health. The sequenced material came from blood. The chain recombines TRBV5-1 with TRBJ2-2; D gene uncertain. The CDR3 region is CASSFLGSGELFF. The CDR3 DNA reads TGCGCCAGCAGCTTTTTGGGGTCCGGGGAGCTGTTTTTT.